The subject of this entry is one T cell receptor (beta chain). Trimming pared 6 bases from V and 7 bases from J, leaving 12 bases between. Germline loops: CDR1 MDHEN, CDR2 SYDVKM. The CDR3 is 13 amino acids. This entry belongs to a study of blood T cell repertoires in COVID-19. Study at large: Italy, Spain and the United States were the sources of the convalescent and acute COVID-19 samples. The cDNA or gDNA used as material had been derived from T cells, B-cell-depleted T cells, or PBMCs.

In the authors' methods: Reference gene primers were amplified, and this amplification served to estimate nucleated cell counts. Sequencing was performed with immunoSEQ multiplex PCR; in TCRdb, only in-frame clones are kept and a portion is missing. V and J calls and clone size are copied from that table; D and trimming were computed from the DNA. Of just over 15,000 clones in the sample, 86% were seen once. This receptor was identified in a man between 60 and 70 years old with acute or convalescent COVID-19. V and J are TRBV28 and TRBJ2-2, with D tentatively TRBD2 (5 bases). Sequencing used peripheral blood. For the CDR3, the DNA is TGTGCCAGCAGAATACGCCGGGGCGGGGAGCTGTTTTTT. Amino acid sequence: CASRIRRGGELFF.